The entry that follows covers one TCR beta chain sequence. What antigen it recognizes has not been identified. No base quality values were provided; no much bigger clone lies one nucleotide off. These data belong to a study of shared clonotypes between healthy human individuals (dated by TCRdb to 2020 to 2021). Study-wide context: A couple of women and a few men aged 18 to 49 years were included in the cohort. For each donor, CD4 naive and CD4 memory were each given three plates, CD8 naive was given two plates, and CD8 memory was given one plate. The study deeply sequenced blood TCR repertoires of about 5 healthy adults to estimate repertoire size and the extent of clonotype sharing between individuals. To increase sequencing depth and limit assay-specific biases, TCR repertoire library preparation and sequencing were carried out by different laboratories using diverse techniques. Between about 0.94 and 8.9 billion PBMCs per donor were obtained by leukapheresis.

CD8 naive samples consisted of CD45RO-negative cells that were positively selected for CCR7, yielding a CD45RA+CCR7+ population without TemRA cells. The donors were healthy, HIV-negative adults who had no recently reported acute infections or vaccinations. Every donor was a Caucasian adult living in Nashville, Tennessee, USA. After blood collection by leukapheresis, PBMCs were isolated using Ficoll-Histopaque density gradient centrifugation and then cryopreserved in the vapor phase of liquid nitrogen. Analytical flow cytometry was used to check the purity and quantity of each magnetically sorted T cell population. From each sorted fraction, genomic DNA was isolated and quantified by UV absorbance on a Nanodrop 2000c. Study-level results and caveats: Clonotypes shared by all four sorted-subset donors showed higher generation probabilities than non-shared clonotypes. Naive subsets generally had larger estimated clonotype richness than memory subsets. About 5% of naive CD4, roughly 3.6% of naive CD8, approximately 2.2% of memory CD4, and approximately 0.39% of memory CD8 clonotypes were shared across a few donors. Because the study included a small number of donors, the genetic and exposure-history diversity represented was limited. Based on pairwise subsampling, the degree of clonotype sharing among donors was expected to be affected by sequencing depth. Rarefaction of sorted-subset datasets indicated incomplete sequencing despite the large sequencing depth. Only blood was sampled, and tissue TCR repertoires likely differ from those in blood.

The CDR3 goes from the cysteine to the phenylalanine over 16 residues. Here the CDR3 DNA is all that survives: 48 bases in frame from base 1. V is cut by 5 bases and J by 8 bases, and the space between the germline ends is 21 bases. In the germline V gene (reference sequence), CDR1 corresponds to MNHEY and CDR2 to SMNVEV. Using the deep immunoSEQ assay, multiplex PCR amplified TCR CDR3 regions from genomic DNA. For each cell subset, the extracted genomic DNA was distributed evenly across all wells of several immunoSEQ 96-well plates, and each plate served as one replicate. Each replicate PCR for sorted subsets received around 200 ng genomic DNA, equal to about 30,000 T cell genomes. Purified libraries were measured with a Qubit 3.0 fluorometer, size-checked on a Bioanalyzer 2100, and measured again with the KAPA Library Quantification kit. A separate single-read 150-cycle Illumina NextSeq 550 flow cell was used to sequence each immunoSEQ 96-well plate. In the source study's methods: The immunoSEQ output contained only junctional sequences without quality scores, so filtering could not match that applied to full-length reads. To assign V/J genes and CDR3, sequences were annotated against IMGT germline references using PyIR, a Python wrapper for IgBLAST v1.9. Reads were filtered out if the reads had weak V/J assignments (E-value above 1e-6), no CDR3, stop codons, out-of-frame junctions, or ambiguous translated residues. V3J clonotypes were defined as sequences sharing an identical inferred V gene, J gene, and CDR3 amino acid sequence. Percentage overlap between repertoires was calculated by dividing the number of shared unique clonotypes by the size of the smaller repertoire. RTK rarefaction, the Chao1 estimator, and Recon v2.1 estimates of unobserved clonotypes were used to assess repertoire richness. Generation probabilities were computed with OLGA for all TCRbeta clonotypes obtained by the gDNA method from a handful of donors. Entries here come from immuneACCESS through TCRdb and include only in-frame sequences with V and J called. Some clones fail to appear in such tables; in the studies checked, an unresolved V gene covers under half of the shortfall, and the cause of the remainder is unknown. V and J calls and clone size are those listed in that table; D and trimming were worked out from the DNA. This sample gives some 2,100,000 clones in total; approximately 94% of them show up just once. The top ten constitute about 1.8% of the sample.

The chain uses TRBV27 and TRBJ1-4; TRBD1 could be the D gene, as 6 bases match. The sequence came from a man between 18 and 29 years old in good health. Some clones in this sample may be carry-over from other donors' samples. Sequenced: naive CD8+ T cells from PBMCs. The sample's cell subset or site label, decoded: CD45RA+CCR7+. CDR3 reads: CASSTRTGLLNEKLFF. The bases are TGTGCCAGCAGTACCAGAACAGGGTTGCTTAACGAAAAACTGTTTTTT.